This T cell receptor (beta chain) originates from a study of blood T cell repertoires in COVID-19. Whole-study context: Sites in the United States, Italy and Spain provided acute and convalescent COVID-19 samples. PBMCs, B-cell-depleted T cells, or T cells were the source of the cDNA or gDNA that made up the material.

Germline-derived CDR1 and CDR2 are SNHLY and FYNNEI. This CDR3 is built from 16 residues. Trimming removed 3 bases at V and 4 bases at J, with 18 bases between. Authors' data handling: Amplification of reference gene primers provided the estimated nucleated cell counts. Using immunoSEQ multiplex PCR, the repertoire was profiled, and TCRdb retains in-frame clones only, with some absent. Clone size and the V and J calls come from that table; the DNA yielded D and trimming. This sample has about 63,000 clones, with about three quarters found just once. This clonotype originated in an elderly woman with acute or convalescent COVID-19. The V and J genes are TRBV2 and TRBJ1-1; TRBD1 might be the D (6 bases). Sequencing used peripheral blood. CDR3 loop: CASSERRGGQLTEAFF. As DNA, the CDR3 is TGTGCCAGCAGTGAGAGACGGGGGGGGCAGCTCACTGAAGCTTTCTTT. Full variable domain (remainder filled in from reference TRBV2 and TRBJ1-1): EPEVTQTPSHQVTQMGQEVILRCVPISNHLYFYWYRQILGQKVEFLVSFYNNEISEKSEIFDDQFSVERPDGSNFTLKIRSTKLEDSAMYFCASSERRGGQLTEAFFGQGTRLTVV.